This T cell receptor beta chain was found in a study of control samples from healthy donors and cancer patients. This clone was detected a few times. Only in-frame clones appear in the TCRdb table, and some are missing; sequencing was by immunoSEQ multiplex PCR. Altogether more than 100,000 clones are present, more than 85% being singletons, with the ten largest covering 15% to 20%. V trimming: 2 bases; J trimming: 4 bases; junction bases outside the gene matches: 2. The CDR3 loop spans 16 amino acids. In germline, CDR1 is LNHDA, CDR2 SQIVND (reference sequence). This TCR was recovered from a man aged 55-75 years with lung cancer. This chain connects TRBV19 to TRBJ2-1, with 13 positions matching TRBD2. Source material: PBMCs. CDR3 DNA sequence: TGTGCCAGTAGTATACTGACTAGCGGGGGGTACAATGAGCAGTTCTTC. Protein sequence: CASSILTSGGYNEQFF.